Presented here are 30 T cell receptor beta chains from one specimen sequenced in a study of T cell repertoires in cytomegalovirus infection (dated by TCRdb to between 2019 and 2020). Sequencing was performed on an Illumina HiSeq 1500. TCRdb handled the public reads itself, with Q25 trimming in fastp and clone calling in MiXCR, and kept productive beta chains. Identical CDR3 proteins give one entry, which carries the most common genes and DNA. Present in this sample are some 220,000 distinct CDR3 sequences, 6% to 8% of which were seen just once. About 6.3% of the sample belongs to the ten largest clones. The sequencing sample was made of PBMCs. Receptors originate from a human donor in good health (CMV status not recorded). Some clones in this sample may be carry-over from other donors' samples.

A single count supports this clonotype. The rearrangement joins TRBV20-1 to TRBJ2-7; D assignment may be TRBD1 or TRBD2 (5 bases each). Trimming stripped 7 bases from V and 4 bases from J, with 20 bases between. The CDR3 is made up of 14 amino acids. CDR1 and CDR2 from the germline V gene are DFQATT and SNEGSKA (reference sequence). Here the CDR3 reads CSVYHRGGKYEQYF. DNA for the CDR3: TGCAGTGTTTATCATCGGGGCGGCAAATACGAGCAGTACTTC.

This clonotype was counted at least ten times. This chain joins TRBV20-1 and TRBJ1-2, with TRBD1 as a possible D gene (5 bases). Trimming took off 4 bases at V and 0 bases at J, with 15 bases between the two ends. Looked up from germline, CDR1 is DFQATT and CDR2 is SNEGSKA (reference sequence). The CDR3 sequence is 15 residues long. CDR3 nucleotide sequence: TGCAGTGCTAAGCCGGGACGCTGGCCTAACTATGGCTACACCTTC. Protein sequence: CSAKPGRWPNYGYTF.

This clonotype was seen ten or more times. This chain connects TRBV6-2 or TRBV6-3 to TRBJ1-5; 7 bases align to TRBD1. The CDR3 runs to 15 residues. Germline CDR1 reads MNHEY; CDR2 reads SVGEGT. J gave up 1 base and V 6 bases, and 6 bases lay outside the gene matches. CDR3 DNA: TGTGCCAGCAGACGCGACAGGGCGAGCAATCAGCCCCAGCATTTT. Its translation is CASRRDRASNQPQHF.

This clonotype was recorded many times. The CDR3 region has the DNA TGTGCCAGCAGCTTAGATCTGGGGGCCATTGCCTACGAGCAGTACTTC. It specifies CASSLDLGAIAYEQYF. The chain carries TRBV11-3 and TRBJ2-7; D possibly corresponds to TRBD1 (6 bases). V shed 0 bases and J shed 2 bases, with 14 bases lying between them. Per the germline V gene, CDR1 is SGHNT and CDR2 is YENEEA. This CDR3 spans 16 amino acids.

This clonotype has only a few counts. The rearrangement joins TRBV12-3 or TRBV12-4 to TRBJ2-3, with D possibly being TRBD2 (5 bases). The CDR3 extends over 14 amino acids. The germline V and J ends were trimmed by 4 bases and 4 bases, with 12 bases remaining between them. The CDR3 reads CASSWRKGADTQYF. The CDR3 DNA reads TGTGCCAGCAGTTGGAGAAAGGGAGCAGATACGCAGTATTTT.

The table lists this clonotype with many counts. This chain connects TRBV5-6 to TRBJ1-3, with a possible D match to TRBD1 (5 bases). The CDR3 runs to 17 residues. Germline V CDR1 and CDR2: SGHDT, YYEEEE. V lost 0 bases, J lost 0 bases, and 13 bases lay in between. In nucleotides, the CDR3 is TGTGCCAGCAGCTTGGTCCGGGGGACCACCTCTGGAAACACCATATATTTT. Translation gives CASSLVRGTTSGNTIYF.

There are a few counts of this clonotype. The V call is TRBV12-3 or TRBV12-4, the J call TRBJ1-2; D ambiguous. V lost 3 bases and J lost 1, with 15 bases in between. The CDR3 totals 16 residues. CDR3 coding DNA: TGTGCCAGCAGTTTGGAGCAGAGCGTCTTTAACTATGGCTACACCTTC. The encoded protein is CASSLEQSVFNYGYTF.

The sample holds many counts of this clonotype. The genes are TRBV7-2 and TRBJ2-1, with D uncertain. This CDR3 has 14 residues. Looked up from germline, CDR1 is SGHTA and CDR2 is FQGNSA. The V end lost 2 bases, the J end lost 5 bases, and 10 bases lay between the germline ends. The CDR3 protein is CASSLNGRNNEQFF. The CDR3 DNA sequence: TGTGCCAGCAGCTTAAATGGACGAAACAATGAGCAGTTCTTC.

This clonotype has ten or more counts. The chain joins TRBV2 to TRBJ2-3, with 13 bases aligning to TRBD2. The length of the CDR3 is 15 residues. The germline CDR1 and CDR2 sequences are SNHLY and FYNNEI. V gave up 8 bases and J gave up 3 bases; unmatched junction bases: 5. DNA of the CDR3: TGTGCCAGCGGATTACTAGCGGGGGGGACAGATACGCAGTATTTT. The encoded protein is CASGLLAGGTDTQYF.

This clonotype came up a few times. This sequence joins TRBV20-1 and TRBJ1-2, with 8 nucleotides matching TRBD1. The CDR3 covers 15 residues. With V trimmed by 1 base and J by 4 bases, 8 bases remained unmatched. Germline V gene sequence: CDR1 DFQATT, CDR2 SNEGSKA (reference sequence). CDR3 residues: CSARGFDRGLYGYTF. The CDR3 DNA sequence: TGCAGTGCTAGAGGATTTGACAGGGGCCTCTATGGCTACACCTTC.

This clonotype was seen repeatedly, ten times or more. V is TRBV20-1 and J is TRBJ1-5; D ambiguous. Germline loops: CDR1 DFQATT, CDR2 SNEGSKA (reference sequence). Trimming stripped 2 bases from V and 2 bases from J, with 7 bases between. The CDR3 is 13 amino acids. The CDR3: CSARRLGNQPQHF. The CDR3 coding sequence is TGCAGTGCTAGAAGACTGGGCAATCAGCCCCAGCATTTT.

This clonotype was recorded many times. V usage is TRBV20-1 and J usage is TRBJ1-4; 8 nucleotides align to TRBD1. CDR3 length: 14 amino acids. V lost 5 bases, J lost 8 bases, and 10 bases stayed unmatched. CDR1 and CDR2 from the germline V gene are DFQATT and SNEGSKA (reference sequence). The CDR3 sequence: CSASGQGLGEKLFF. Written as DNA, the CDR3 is TGCAGTGCTTCAGGACAGGGACTAGGGGAAAAACTGTTTTTT.

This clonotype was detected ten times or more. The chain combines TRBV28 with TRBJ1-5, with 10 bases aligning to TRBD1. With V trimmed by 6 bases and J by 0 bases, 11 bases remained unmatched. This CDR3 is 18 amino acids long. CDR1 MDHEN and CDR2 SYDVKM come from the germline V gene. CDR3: CASRTVTGGIYSNQPQHF. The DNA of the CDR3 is TGTGCCAGCAGAACCGTGACAGGGGGCATATATAGCAATCAGCCCCAGCATTTT.

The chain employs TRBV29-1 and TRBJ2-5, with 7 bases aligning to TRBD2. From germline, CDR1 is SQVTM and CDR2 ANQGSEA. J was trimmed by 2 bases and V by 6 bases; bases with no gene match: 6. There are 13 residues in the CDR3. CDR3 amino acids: CSVLPRGQETQYF. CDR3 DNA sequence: TGCAGCGTCCTGCCGCGGGGGCAAGAGACCCAGTACTTC. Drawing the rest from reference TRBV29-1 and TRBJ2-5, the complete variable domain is SAVISQKPSRDICQRGTSLTIQCQVDSQVTMMFWYRQQPGQSLTLIATANQGSEATYESGFVIDKFPISRPNLTFSTLTVSNMSPEDSSIYLCSVLPRGQETQYFGPGTRLLVL.

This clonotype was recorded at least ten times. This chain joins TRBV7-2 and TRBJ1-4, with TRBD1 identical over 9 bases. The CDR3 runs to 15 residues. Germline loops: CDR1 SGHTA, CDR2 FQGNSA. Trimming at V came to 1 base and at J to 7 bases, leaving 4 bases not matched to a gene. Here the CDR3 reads CASSLGTGVSEKLFF. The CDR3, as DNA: TGTGCCAGCAGCTTAGGGACAGGGGTTTCTGAAAAACTGTTTTTT.

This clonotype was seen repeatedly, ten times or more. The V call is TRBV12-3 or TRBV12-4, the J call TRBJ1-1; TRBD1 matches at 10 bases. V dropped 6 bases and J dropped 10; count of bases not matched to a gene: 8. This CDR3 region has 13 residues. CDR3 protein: CASSADRGRSAFF. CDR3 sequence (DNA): TGTGCCAGCAGCGCCGACAGGGGGCGCTCAGCTTTCTTT.

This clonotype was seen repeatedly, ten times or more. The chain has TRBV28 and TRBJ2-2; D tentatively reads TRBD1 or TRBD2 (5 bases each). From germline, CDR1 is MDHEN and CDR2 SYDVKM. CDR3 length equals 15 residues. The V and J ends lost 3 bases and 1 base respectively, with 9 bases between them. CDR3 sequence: CASSFGTVNTGELFF. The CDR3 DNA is TGTGCCAGCAGTTTCGGGACGGTGAACACCGGGGAGCTGTTTTTT. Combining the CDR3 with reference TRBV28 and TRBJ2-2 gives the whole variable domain DVKVTQSSRYLVKRTGEKVFLECVQDMDHENMFWYRQDPGLGLRLIYFSYDVKMKEKGDIPEGYSVSREKKERFSLILESASTNQTSMYLCASSFGTVNTGELFFGEGSRLTVL.

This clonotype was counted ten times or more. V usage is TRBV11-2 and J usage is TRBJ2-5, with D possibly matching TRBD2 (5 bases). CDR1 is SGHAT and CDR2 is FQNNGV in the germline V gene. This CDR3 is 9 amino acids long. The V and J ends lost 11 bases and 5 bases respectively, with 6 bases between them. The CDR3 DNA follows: TGTGCCTCGGGGGAGACCCAGTACTTC. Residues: CASGETQYF.

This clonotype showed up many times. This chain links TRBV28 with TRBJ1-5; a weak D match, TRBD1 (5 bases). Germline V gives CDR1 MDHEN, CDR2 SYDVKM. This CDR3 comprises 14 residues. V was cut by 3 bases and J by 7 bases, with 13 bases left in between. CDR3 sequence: CASSFPGQGQPQHF. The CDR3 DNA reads TGTGCCAGCAGTTTTCCGGGGCAAGGGCAGCCCCAGCATTTT.

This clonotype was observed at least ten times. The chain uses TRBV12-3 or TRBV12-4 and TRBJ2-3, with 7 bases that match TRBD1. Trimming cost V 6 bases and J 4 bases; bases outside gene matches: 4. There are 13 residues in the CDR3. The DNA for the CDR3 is TGTGCCAGCAGGAGGGACAGAGCAGATACGCAGTATTTT. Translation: CASRRDRADTQYF.

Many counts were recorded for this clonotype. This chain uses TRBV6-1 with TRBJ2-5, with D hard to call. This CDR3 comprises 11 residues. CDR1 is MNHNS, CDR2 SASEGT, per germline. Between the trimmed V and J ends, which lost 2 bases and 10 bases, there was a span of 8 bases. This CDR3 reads CASSEPAHQYF. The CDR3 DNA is TGTGCCAGCAGTGAACCCGCACACCAGTACTTC.

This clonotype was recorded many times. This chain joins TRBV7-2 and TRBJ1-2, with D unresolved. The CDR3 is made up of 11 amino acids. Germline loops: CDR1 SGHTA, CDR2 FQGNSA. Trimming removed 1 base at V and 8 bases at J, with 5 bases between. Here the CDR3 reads CASSLVGGYTF. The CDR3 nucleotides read TGTGCCAGCAGCTTAGTAGGGGGCTACACCTTC.

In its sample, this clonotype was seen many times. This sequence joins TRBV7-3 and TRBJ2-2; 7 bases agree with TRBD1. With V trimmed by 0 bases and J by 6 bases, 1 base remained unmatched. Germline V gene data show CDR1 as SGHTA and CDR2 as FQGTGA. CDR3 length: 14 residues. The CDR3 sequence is CASSLTQGAGELFF. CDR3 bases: TGTGCCAGCAGCTTAACCCAGGGGGCCGGGGAGCTGTTTTTT.

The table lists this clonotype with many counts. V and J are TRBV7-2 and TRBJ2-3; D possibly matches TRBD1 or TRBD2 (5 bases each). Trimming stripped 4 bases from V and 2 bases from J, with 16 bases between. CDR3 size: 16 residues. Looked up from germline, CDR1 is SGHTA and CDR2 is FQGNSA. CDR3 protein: CASSSAGTQLTDTQYF. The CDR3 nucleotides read TGTGCCAGCAGCTCAGCCGGGACCCAGCTCACAGATACGCAGTATTTT.

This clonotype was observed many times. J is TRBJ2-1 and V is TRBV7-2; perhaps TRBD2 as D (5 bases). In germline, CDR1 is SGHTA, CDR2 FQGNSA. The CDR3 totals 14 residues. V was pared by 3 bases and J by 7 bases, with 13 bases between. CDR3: CASSLGRERNEQFF. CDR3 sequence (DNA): TGTGCCAGCAGCTTGGGAAGGGAGAGGAATGAGCAGTTCTTC.

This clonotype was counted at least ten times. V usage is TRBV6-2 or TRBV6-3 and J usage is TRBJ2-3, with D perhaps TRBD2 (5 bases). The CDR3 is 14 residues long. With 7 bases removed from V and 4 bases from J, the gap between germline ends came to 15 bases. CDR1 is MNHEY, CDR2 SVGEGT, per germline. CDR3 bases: TGTGCCAGCAAACTTGCGGGCGCCGCAGATACGCAGTATTTT. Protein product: CASKLAGAADTQYF.

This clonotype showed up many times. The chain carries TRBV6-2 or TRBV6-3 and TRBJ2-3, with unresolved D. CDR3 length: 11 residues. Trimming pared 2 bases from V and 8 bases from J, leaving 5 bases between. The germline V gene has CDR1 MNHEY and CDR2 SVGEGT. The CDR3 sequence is CASSYGPTQYF. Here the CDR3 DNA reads TGTGCCAGCAGTTACGGCCCTACGCAGTATTTT.

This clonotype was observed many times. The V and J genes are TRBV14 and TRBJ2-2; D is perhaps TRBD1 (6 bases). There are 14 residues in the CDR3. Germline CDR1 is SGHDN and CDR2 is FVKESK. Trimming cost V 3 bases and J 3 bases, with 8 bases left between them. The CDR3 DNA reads TGTGCCAGCAGCCAGGACAGATACACCGGGGAGCTGTTTTTT. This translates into CASSQDRYTGELFF.

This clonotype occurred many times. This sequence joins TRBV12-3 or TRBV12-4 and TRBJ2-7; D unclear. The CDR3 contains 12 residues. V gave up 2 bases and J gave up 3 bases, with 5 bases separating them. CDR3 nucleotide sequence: TGTGCCAGCAGTTTACAGTACTACGAGCAGTACTTC. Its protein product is CASSLQYYEQYF.

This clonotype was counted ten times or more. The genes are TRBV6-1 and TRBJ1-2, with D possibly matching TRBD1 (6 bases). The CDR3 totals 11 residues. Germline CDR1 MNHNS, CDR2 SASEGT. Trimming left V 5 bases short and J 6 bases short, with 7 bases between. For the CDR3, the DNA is TGTGCCAGCAGTAGGGACAATGGCTACACCTTC. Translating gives CASSRDNGYTF.